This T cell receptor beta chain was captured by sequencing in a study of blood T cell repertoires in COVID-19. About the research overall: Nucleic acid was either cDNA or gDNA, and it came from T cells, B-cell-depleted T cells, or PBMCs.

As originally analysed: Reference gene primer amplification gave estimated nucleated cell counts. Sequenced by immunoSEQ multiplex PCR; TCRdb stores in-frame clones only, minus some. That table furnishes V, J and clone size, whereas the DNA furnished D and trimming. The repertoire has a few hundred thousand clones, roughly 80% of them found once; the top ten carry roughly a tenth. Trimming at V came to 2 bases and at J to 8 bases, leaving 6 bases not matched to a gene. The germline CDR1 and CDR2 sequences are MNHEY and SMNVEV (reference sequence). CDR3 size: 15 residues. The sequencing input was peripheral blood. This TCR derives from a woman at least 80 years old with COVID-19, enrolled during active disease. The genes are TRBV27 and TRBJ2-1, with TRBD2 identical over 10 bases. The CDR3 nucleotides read TGTGCCAGCAGTTTAGAGGGACTAGCGCTAGATGAGCAGTTCTTC. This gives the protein CASSLEGLALDEQFF.